This T cell receptor beta chain was sequenced during a study of blood T cells in healthy people across ages. Study-wide points: Higher naive T cell percentage went strongly together with higher TCR beta diversity.

The CDR3 length is 14 residues. V was shortened by 0 bases and J by 11 bases, with 16 bases between the two germline ends. Germline CDR1 and CDR2: ENHRY and SYGVKD. A minimum of 6.5 million PBMCs was isolated per sample. A second PCR of about 7 to 12 cycles used a sample-barcoded 5' primer and a J-beta primer mix. Through a template-switch adaptor with 12 random nucleotides, each cDNA molecule received a tag. A single record per CDR3 protein comes from TCRdb applying MiXCR to the 5' RACE reads. This sample yields roughly 800,000 distinct CDR3 sequences, of which 58% are seen a single time; about 20% belongs to the top ten. This clonotype came up a few times. The antigen is undetermined.

The chain is built from TRBV10-3 and TRBJ2-5; TRBD2 is a possible D gene (6 bases). The material sequenced was blood. This sequence originates from a man aged 25 to 40 in good health. As DNA, the CDR3 is TGTGCCATCAGTGAGTCTTCCGATGGCGGGACTCAGTACTTC. Its protein is CAISESSDGGTQYF.